One and the same sample provided the 24 T cell receptor beta chains below, sequenced in a study of graft-versus-host responses after intestinal transplantation. Graft material was processed, releasing intraepithelial and lamina propria lymphocytes. Assay used: immunoSEQ multiplex PCR; TCRdb lists only in-frame clones, some missing. The sample consists of about 16,000 clones, roughly 84% of them appearing once. This specimen was ileum tissue, taken about 86 weeks after intestinal transplantation. These receptors all stem from a human patient who received an intestinal transplant, so some T cells may come from the graft donor.

The count of this clone is one. The rearrangement links TRBV11-2 to TRBJ2-7; D call uncertain. V was trimmed by 4 bases and J by 7 bases, leaving 11 bases between them. CDR1 SGHAT and CDR2 FQNNGV come from the germline V gene. The CDR3 has 12 residues. This CDR3 reads CASSSRAVEQYF. CDR3 sequence (DNA): TGTGCCAGCAGCTCTAGGGCAGTGGAGCAGTACTTC.

This clone was seen once. This chain connects TRBV9 to TRBJ2-5, with D possibly called TRBD1 or TRBD2 (5 bases each). The J call is in doubt because the DNA end fits TRBJ2-7 better. Germline CDR1 and CDR2: SGDLS and YYNGEE. The length of the CDR3 is 14 residues. Written as DNA, the CDR3 is TGTGCCAGCAGCGTAGGAGGGGCATTCTACGAGCAGTACTTC. Translating it yields CASSVGGAFYEQYF.

The genes are TRBV19 and TRBJ2-7, with no clear D. V lost 1 base, J lost 6 bases, and 1 base lay in between. This CDR3 spans 10 amino acids. CDR1 and CDR2 from the germline V gene are LNHDA and SQIVND (reference sequence). This CDR3 reads CASSIGEQYF. CDR3 in DNA: TGTGCCAGTAGTATAGGCGAGCAGTACTTC.

This clone turned up a few times. The chain employs TRBV18 and TRBJ2-7, with 8 bases identical to TRBD2. The CDR3 consists of 13 residues. J gave up 9 bases and V 6 bases, and 10 bases lay outside the gene matches. Germline lookup yields CDR1 KGHSH and CDR2 LQKENI. CDR3 sequence (DNA): TGTGCCAGCTCGCTCGGTTATCGGGAGGGGCAGTACTTC. The encoded protein is CASSLGYREGQYF.

The V call is TRBV6-5, the J call TRBJ2-3; 8 bases agree with TRBD2. CDR3 length: 14 residues. V shed 7 bases and J 5 bases; nucleotides not matched to a gene: 8. The germline V gene has CDR1 MNHEY and CDR2 SVGAGI. The CDR3 loop is CASNKRGRRDTQYF. CDR3 coding DNA: TGTGCCAGCAATAAGCGGGGGCGGAGAGATACGCAGTATTTT.

This clone was detected only once. The genes are TRBV9 and TRBJ2-1; D might be TRBD2 (6 bases). Trimming stripped 2 bases from V and 1 base from J, with 10 bases between. The CDR3 extends over 15 amino acids. Looked up from germline, CDR1 is SGDLS and CDR2 is YYNGEE. Here the CDR3 DNA reads TGTGCCAGCAGCGTGGCTGGGGGGTCCTACAATGAGCAGTTCTTC. The encoded protein is CASSVAGGSYNEQFF.

This clone appeared a few times. This chain uses TRBV12-5 with TRBJ2-2, with a weak D call TRBD2 (5 bases). Germline CDR1 LGHNT, CDR2 FRNRAP. The CDR3 has 16 amino acids. Trimming cost V 4 bases and J 2 bases, with 14 bases left between them. This CDR3 reads CASGSHTWTNTGELFF. DNA for the CDR3: TGTGCTAGTGGTTCGCACACTTGGACTAACACCGGGGAGCTGTTTTTT.

This chain joins TRBV5-1 and TRBJ2-5; D remains ambiguous. V lost 0 bases and J 0 bases, leaving 3 bases between the germline ends. This CDR3 is built from 13 residues. Germline loops: CDR1 SGHRS, CDR2 YFSETQ. The CDR3 here is CASSLVYQETQYF. In nucleotides, the CDR3 is TGCGCCAGCAGCTTGGTTTACCAAGAGACCCAGTACTTC. Looking up the rest from reference TRBV5-1 and TRBJ2-5 gives the full variable domain: KAGVTQTPRYLIKTRGQQVTLSCSPISGHRSVSWYQQTPGQGLQFLFEYFSETQRNKGNFPGRFSGRQFSNSRSEMNVSTLELGDSALYLCASSLVYQETQYFGPGTRLLVL.

The J gene is TRBJ1-1, the V gene TRBV5-6, with 10 bases identical to TRBD1. The germline gives CDR1 SGHDT, CDR2 YYEEEE. Trimming cost V 4 bases and J 3 bases; bases outside gene matches: 15. The CDR3 covers 18 residues. CDR3 loop: CASSLPGQGKIKDTEAFF. The CDR3 nucleotides are TGTGCCAGCAGCCTACCGGGACAGGGGAAGATAAAGGACACTGAAGCTTTCTTT.

The chain uses TRBV7-2 and TRBJ2-2; D is unclear. Germline V lookup: CDR1 SGHTA, CDR2 FQGNSA. V was trimmed by 5 bases and J by 4 bases, leaving 11 bases between them. There are 14 residues in the CDR3. The CDR3 is CASSPYRFTGELFF. The CDR3, as DNA: TGTGCCAGCAGCCCCTACCGGTTCACCGGGGAGCTGTTTTTT.

The V gene is TRBV7-8, the J gene TRBJ2-1; D gene unclear. CDR1 and CDR2 (germline): SGHVS, FQNEAQ. V was clipped by 1 base and J by 4 bases, with 8 bases between them. The CDR3 covers 14 residues. CDR3 region: CASSLVSNYNEQFF. CDR3 coding DNA: TGTGCCAGCAGCTTAGTCAGCAATTACAATGAGCAGTTCTTC.

The chain joins TRBV30 to TRBJ2-7; 9 positions agree with TRBD1. With V trimmed by 3 bases and J by 3 bases, 3 bases remained unmatched. CDR1 is GTSNPN, CDR2 SVGIG, per germline (reference sequence). The CDR3 has 13 residues. The CDR3, as DNA: TGTGCCTGGAGCGAGGGACAGGGCTACGAGCAGTACTTC. This sequence encodes CAWSEGQGYEQYF.

This chain joins TRBV9 and TRBJ1-3, with no clear D. V was trimmed by 2 bases and J by 0 bases, leaving 9 bases between them. The germline V gene encodes CDR1 SGDLS and CDR2 YYNGEE. This CDR3 contains 15 residues. The CDR3 nucleotides are TGTGCCAGCAGCGTGCAGGCAGACTCTGGAAACACCATATATTTT. Translating it yields CASSVQADSGNTIYF.

J is TRBJ2-7 and V is TRBV5-4; perhaps TRBD2 as D (6 bases). In germline, CDR1 is SGHNT, CDR2 YYREEE (reference sequence). The CDR3 runs 17 residues. V dropped 4 bases and J dropped 0 bases, with 20 bases sitting between them. The CDR3 bases are TGTGCCAGCAGCCCTACACGGGCGGGGCCGAGCTCCTACGAGCAGTACTTC. It specifies CASSPTRAGPSSYEQYF.

This clone has a handful of counts. V usage is TRBV11-2 and J usage is TRBJ2-7; D not resolved. The CDR3 contains 14 residues. In germline, CDR1 is SGHAT, CDR2 FQNNGV. V lost 5 bases and J 3 bases, leaving 14 bases between the germline ends. The CDR3 region is CASSESLVSYEQYF. In DNA, the CDR3 is TGTGCCAGCAGCGAGTCGCTAGTGAGCTACGAGCAGTACTTC. Full variable domain (missing parts from reference TRBV11-2 and TRBJ2-7): EAGVAQSPRYKIIEKRQSVAFWCNPISGHATLYWYQQILGQGPKLLIQFQNNGVVDDSQLPKDRFSAERLKGVDSTLKIQPAKLEDSAVYLCASSESLVSYEQYFGPGTRLTVT.

This clone was picked up one time. The chain uses TRBV9 and TRBJ2-2; 8 nucleotides align to TRBD2. The trim removed 5 bases at V and 5 bases at J, leaving 8 bases unmatched. CDR3 size: 15 residues. CDR1 is SGDLS, CDR2 YYNGEE, per germline. CDR3 sequence: CASREAGAETGELFF. DNA of the CDR3: TGTGCCAGCAGAGAAGCGGGGGCAGAGACCGGGGAGCTGTTTTTT.

The chain uses TRBV2 and TRBJ2-5; the D gene is possibly TRBD1 (5 bases). The ends were cut back, 4 bases at V and 5 bases at J, with 17 bases in the middle. Germline V gene sequence: CDR1 SNHLY, CDR2 FYNNEI. This CDR3 comprises 15 residues. The CDR3 region has the DNA TGTGCCAGCAGTGGAGCACAGGATCGGTGGGAGACCCAGTACTTC. Protein: CASSGAQDRWETQYF.

The chain carries TRBV7-9 and TRBJ2-3; tentative D call: TRBD2 (5 bases). The CDR3 extends over 13 amino acids. The V gene's germline CDR1 is SEHNR and CDR2 FQNEAQ (reference sequence). Deletions cut 4 bases from V and 2 bases from J, with 7 bases between. The CDR3 DNA sequence: TGTGCCAGCAGCTACCGGGACACAGATACGCAGTATTTT. Amino acids: CASSYRDTDTQYF.

The chain carries TRBV6-6 and TRBJ1-1; the match to TRBD1 covers 9 bases. The ends lost 0 bases at V and 8 bases at J; junction bases unmatched: 7. The length of the CDR3 is 15 residues. The germline V gene encodes CDR1 MNHNY and CDR2 SVGAGI (reference sequence). CDR3 DNA sequence: TGTGCCAGCAGTTACTCGATCCCGGGACAGGGAGAAGCTTTCTTT. Its translation: CASSYSIPGQGEAFF.

J is TRBJ1-3 and V is TRBV5-1; no definite D call. Trimming took 2 bases from V and 2 from J, leaving 5 bases between them. CDR1 is SGHRS and CDR2 is YFSETQ in the germline V gene. This CDR3 is 13 amino acids long. CDR3 sequence: CASSLLTGNTIYF. The CDR3 DNA sequence: TGCGCCAGCAGCTTACTGACTGGAAACACCATATATTTT.

The chain uses TRBV11-3 and TRBJ2-3; no clear D. The V and J ends lost 1 base and 6 bases respectively, with 2 bases between them. CDR1 and CDR2 from the germline V gene are SGHNT and YENEEA. The CDR3 is made up of 11 amino acids. The CDR3 bases are TGTGCCAGCAGCTTAGGGGATACGCAGTATTTT. Translation gives CASSLGDTQYF.

This sequence joins TRBV6-6 and TRBJ2-7; D ambiguous. V lost 2 bases, J lost 4 bases, and 12 bases lay in between. The CDR3 totals 14 residues. Germline CDR1 reads MNHNY; CDR2 reads SVGAGI (reference sequence). CDR3 amino acids: CASSYTEVYYEQYF. The DNA for the CDR3 is TGTGCCAGCAGTTACACGGAAGTTTATTACGAGCAGTACTTC.

The chain couples TRBV6-5 to TRBJ1-2; D might be TRBD1 (5 bases). The CDR3 totals 15 residues. V gave up 4 bases and J gave up 0 bases, with 12 bases separating them. From germline, CDR1 is MNHEY and CDR2 SVGAGI. CDR3 nucleotides: TGTGCCAGCAGTTCTCGGGGCTCTTCTAACTATGGCTACACCTTC. Translation gives CASSSRGSSNYGYTF.

The genes are TRBV7-2 and TRBJ2-1; possibly TRBD1 for D (5 bases). The CDR3 length is 14 residues. V lost 5 bases and J 2 bases, leaving 10 bases between the germline ends. Germline loops: CDR1 SGHTA, CDR2 FQGNSA. CDR3 sequence reads: CASSQQATYNEQFF. Written as DNA, the CDR3 is TGTGCCAGCAGCCAACAGGCCACCTACAATGAGCAGTTCTTC. Full variable domain (outside the CDR3, taken from reference TRBV7-2 and TRBJ2-1): GAGVSQSPSNKVTEKGKDVELRCDPISGHTALYWYRQSLGQGLEFLIYFQGNSAPDKSGLPSDRFSAERTGGSVSTLTIQRTQQEDSAVYLCASSQQATYNEQFFGPGTRLTVL.